This entry features one T cell receptor (beta chain) sequence. Antigen specificity is unknown. The record originates from a study of cytomegalovirus exposure and HLA in healthy donors. Whole-study findings and limits: TCR beta chain V- and J-gene trimming was linked, in a later analysis, to a missense variant in DCLRE1C.

The PCR made use of 60 Vbeta and 13 Jbeta primers. This table comes from immunoSEQ multiplex PCR, and its TCRdb copy is limited to in-frame clones, with some not included. The profile shows 90,000 to 100,000 clones, 76% of them singletons. After removal of 1 base from V and 8 bases from J, the junction contained 7 bases not matched to a gene. The CDR3 loop spans 15 amino acids. Germline lookup yields CDR1 SGHRS and CDR2 YFSETQ. Sample: PBMCs. The TCR was taken from a man in his forties in good health and CMV-seronegative. The chain joins TRBV5-1 to TRBJ1-4; 8 positions match TRBD1. CDR3 residues: CASSLSSGGNEKLFF. CDR3 DNA sequence: TGCGCCAGCAGCTTGTCGTCAGGGGGCAACGAAAAACTGTTTTTT.